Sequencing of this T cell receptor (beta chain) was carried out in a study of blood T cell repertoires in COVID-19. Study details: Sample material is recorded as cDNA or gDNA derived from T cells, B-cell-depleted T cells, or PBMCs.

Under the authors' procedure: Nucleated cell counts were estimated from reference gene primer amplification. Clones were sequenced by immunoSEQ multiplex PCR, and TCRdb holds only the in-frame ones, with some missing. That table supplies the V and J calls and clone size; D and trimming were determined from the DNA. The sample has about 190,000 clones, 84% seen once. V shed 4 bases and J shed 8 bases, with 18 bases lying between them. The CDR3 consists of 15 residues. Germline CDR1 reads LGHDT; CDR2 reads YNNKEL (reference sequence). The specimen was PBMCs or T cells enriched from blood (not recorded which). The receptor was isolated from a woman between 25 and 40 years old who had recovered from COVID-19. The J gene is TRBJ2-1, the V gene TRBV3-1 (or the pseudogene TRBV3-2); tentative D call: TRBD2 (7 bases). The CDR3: CASSPLRGGGDEQFF. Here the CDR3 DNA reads TGTGCCAGCAGCCCGCTGCGAGGGGGAGGGGATGAGCAGTTCTTC.